What follows is one TCR beta chain and its context. The antigen it binds to is not known. Base qualities were left out, and no much larger clone turns up one base away. The collaborating institutions used their own protocols to collect whole blood in K2EDTA tubes. For TCRbeta analysis, collaborators shipped samples in one of three forms: frozen whole blood, isolated PBMCs, or DNA extracted from either of those sample types. This sample was included in a study of blood T cell repertoires in COVID-19 (TCRdb year 2020). Background on the whole study: Samples from collaborators originated in the United States, Italy and Spain and spanned both the acute and convalescent phases of COVID-19. Deeply sampled blood TCRbeta repertoires from subjects exposed to, actively infected with, or recovered from COVID-19 were included in the dataset. The prospective study material was composed of cDNA or gDNA derived from T cells, B-cell-depleted T cells, or PBMCs. HLA class I and class II types, where available, came from metadata supplied by the sample provider rather than from assay-based typing. Samples were obtained from the ongoing ImmuneRACE study (first 160 participants) and from about 1,300 subjects provided by 6 global collaborators. Sample metadata almost always included a de-identified subject ID, COVID-19 status, age in years and sex. The repertoires were released in a freely available public database intended as a resource for research on the immune response to SARS-CoV-2. Overall results and qualifications from the work: The amount of clinical and demographic metadata varied by source and participant and was provided uncurated.

TCRbeta CDR3 regions were amplified from genomic DNA by means of the immunoSEQ Assay, a bias-controlled multiplex PCR. The source study handled its data this way. Nucleated cell counts per sample were estimated from amplification of reference gene primers within the assay. Sequence reads were collapsed and filtered to measure the absolute abundance of every unique TCRbeta CDR3 rearrangement. For each sample, productive Simpson clonality was calculated as the square root of Simpson's diversity index across productive rearrangements. This is the immuneACCESS table as TCRdb keeps it, with only in-frame sequences that have V and J called. A part of the clones is gone; compared with another copy, unresolved V genes explain less than half, and the rest is unexplained. V and J calls plus clone size are reproduced from that table; the DNA served to infer D and trimming. The sample table shows 80,000 to 100,000 clones, and 85% to 90% are seen once. The ten largest clonotypes hold 1.5% of the sample.

This receptor was identified in a human donor with active COVID-19. The donor label of this sample is uncertain. Sequenced sample: peripheral blood.

In nucleotides, the sequence is TGTGCCAGTAGAGGACATTCGAACACTGAAGCTTTCTTT. Its protein reads: CASRGHSNTEAFF. The sequence joins TRBV19 to TRBJ1-1; the D segment could be TRBD1, given 5 matching bases. V is shortened by 6 bases, J by 1 base, and the region joining them spans 9 bases. Reading from cysteine to phenylalanine, the CDR3 counts 13 amino acids. Only the CDR3 DNA is retained, 39 bases long and in frame from the first base. Looking up the germline V gene (reference sequence) yields CDR1 LNHDA and CDR2 SQIVND.